The 22 T cell receptor beta chains in this list originate from one sample, sequenced in a study of cytomegalovirus exposure and HLA in healthy donors. The PCR was carried out with 60 Vbeta primers and 13 Jbeta primers. Sequencing was performed with immunoSEQ multiplex PCR; in TCRdb, only in-frame clones are kept and a portion is missing. In the table there are 150,000 to 200,000 clones, around nine tenths of which are singletons. Sequenced input: PBMCs. The receptors derive from a woman under 30 in good health and CMV-seronegative.

The gene calls are TRBV27 and TRBJ1-5; no definite D call. Germline V gene sequence: CDR1 MNHEY, CDR2 SMNVEV (reference sequence). The ends were cut back, 3 bases at V and 4 bases at J, with 10 bases in the middle. CDR3 length: 14 amino acids. The CDR3 DNA is TGTGCCAGCAGTTTCGGTACAGTGAATCAGCCCCAGCATTTT. This codes for CASSFGTVNQPQHF.

In DNA, the CDR3 is TGTGCCAGCAGCTTGGAACTAGAGGTCTACGAGCAGTACTTC. Residues: CASSLELEVYEQYF. The chain carries TRBV11-2 and TRBJ2-7; possible D gene TRBD2, 5 bases. Per germline, CDR1 SGHAT and CDR2 FQNNGV. This CDR3 is 14 amino acids long. V lost 3 bases to trimming and J lost 3 bases, with 12 bases between them.

The CDR3 region is CAGRLAGGEETQYF. The CDR3 bases are TGTGCCGGCAGACTAGCGGGAGGGGAGGAGACCCAGTACTTC. This chain connects TRBV30 to TRBJ2-5; 14 bases fit TRBD2. This CDR3 comprises 14 residues. V lost 8 bases and J lost 5; bases outside the gene matches: 7. Per germline, CDR1 GTSNPN and CDR2 SVGIG (reference sequence).

In the case of this clone: At one end the junction does not follow the germline gene, possibly because of a read error. V usage is TRBV7-9 and J usage is TRBJ1-1; 9 bases align to TRBD1. The germline CDR1 and CDR2 sequences are SEHNR and FQNEAQ (reference sequence). The CDR3 runs to 15 residues. This CDR3 is CSSSKGQGSITEAFF. The DNA for the CDR3 is TGTTCCAGCAGTAAAGGACAGGGGAGTATCACTGAAGCTTTCTTT.

V is TRBV6-1 and J is TRBJ2-2; D gene ambiguous. Trimming removed 7 bases at V and 1 base at J, with 10 bases between. This CDR3 has 14 residues. CDR1 is MNHNS and CDR2 is SASEGT in the germline V gene. CDR3 DNA sequence: TGTGCCAGCATTCTCTTAATGAACACCGGGGAGCTGTTTTTT. It is translated as CASILLMNTGELFF.

The chain is built from TRBV21-1 and TRBJ1-4; the D segment call TRBD1 is taken from the table without a DNA check. TRBV21-1 is tagged as a pseudogene. The CDR3 totals 15 residues. The DNA for the CDR3 is TGTGCCCCTCCGGAGGAAGGGGGCCAAAATGAAAAACTGTTTTTT. Translation gives CAPPEEGGQNEKLFF.

This chain uses TRBV6-1 with TRBJ1-2; D gene unclear. Germline V CDR1 and CDR2: MNHNS, SASEGT. Trimming shortened V by 0 bases and J by 6 bases, and 14 bases separated the two germline ends. CDR3 length: 15 residues. In DNA, the CDR3 is TGTGCCAGCAGTGAAGCGCGAGGAGAGACCGATGGCTACACCTTC. It codes for CASSEARGETDGYTF.

The chain uses TRBV14 and TRBJ2-5, with 15 bases matching TRBD2. The CDR3 extends over 21 amino acids. CDR1 and CDR2 from the germline V gene are SGHDN and FVKESK. V shed 2 bases, J shed 5 bases, and the junction held 18 bases outside the gene matches. CDR3: CASSQRLPLWGLAGGQETQYF. CDR3 coding DNA: TGTGCCAGCAGCCAACGCTTGCCATTGTGGGGACTAGCGGGGGGTCAGGAGACCCAGTACTTC.

This sequence joins TRBV11-3 and TRBJ2-7; maybe TRBD1 (5 bases). The germline V and J ends were trimmed by 4 bases and 2 bases, with 9 bases remaining between them. Germline V CDR1 and CDR2: SGHNT, YENEEA. The CDR3 contains 13 residues. CDR3 nucleotides: TGTGCCAGCAGCTGGACAAATGCCTACGAGCAGTACTTC. It specifies CASSWTNAYEQYF. Complete variable domain (other parts from reference TRBV11-3 and TRBJ2-7): EAGVVQSPRYKIIEKKQPVAFWCNPISGHNTLYWYLQNLGQGPELLIRYENEEAVDDSQLPKDRFSAERLKGVDSTLKIQPAELGDSAVYLCASSWTNAYEQYFGPGTRLTVT.

The chain carries TRBV5-1 and TRBJ2-7; the match to TRBD2 covers 9 bases. The CDR3 length is 15 residues. With V trimmed by 4 bases and J by 4 bases, 9 bases remained unmatched. CDR1 is SGHRS, CDR2 YFSETQ, per germline. The DNA for the CDR3 is TGCGCCAGCAGCGTGTTAGCGGGAGACGCTTACGAGCAGTACTTC. It is translated as CASSVLAGDAYEQYF.

V is TRBV15 and J is TRBJ1-5; 8 bases are shared with TRBD1. Germline V CDR1 and CDR2: LNHNV, YYDKDF (reference sequence). Trimming cost V 6 bases and J 6 bases; bases outside gene matches: 7. This CDR3 is 14 amino acids long. The CDR3 bases are TGTGCCACCAGGTCGGACAGGGTCTCTCAGCCCCAGCATTTT. Translating it yields CATRSDRVSQPQHF.

This clone appeared once. This rearrangement joins TRBV4-2 to TRBJ2-1; weak D call: TRBD1 (6 bases). Germline CDR1 reads LGHNA; CDR2 reads YNFKEQ. The length of the CDR3 is 17 residues. V lost 0 bases and J 9 bases, leaving 21 bases between the germline ends. CDR3: CASSQDIAQGESGEQFF. The CDR3 DNA is TGTGCCAGCAGCCAAGATATAGCACAGGGCGAATCTGGTGAGCAGTTCTTC.

This rearrangement joins TRBV6-5 to TRBJ1-3, with a possible D match to TRBD1 (5 bases). Per the germline V gene, CDR1 is MNHEY and CDR2 is SVGAGI. The V and J ends lost 5 bases and 4 bases respectively, with 12 bases between them. The CDR3 is made up of 14 amino acids. The CDR3 loop is CASSTLGPGNTIYF. CDR3 DNA: TGTGCCAGCAGTACCTTGGGGCCGGGAAACACCATATATTTT.

The chain combines TRBV5-1 with TRBJ2-7, with D maybe TRBD2 (5 bases). The CDR3 is made up of 14 amino acids. CDR1 is SGHRS and CDR2 is YFSETQ in the germline V gene. Trimming pared 0 bases from V and 4 bases from J, leaving 11 bases between. CDR3 bases: TGCGCCAGCAGCTTGGTGGGAGAAGGTTACGAGCAGTACTTC. Translation gives CASSLVGEGYEQYF. The variable domain in full, with the rest retrieved from reference TRBV5-1 and TRBJ2-7, is KAGVTQTPRYLIKTRGQQVTLSCSPISGHRSVSWYQQTPGQGLQFLFEYFSETQRNKGNFPGRFSGRQFSNSRSEMNVSTLELGDSALYLCASSLVGEGYEQYFGPGTRLTVT.

The chain couples TRBV4-1 to TRBJ1-3, with 8 bases matching TRBD1. V gave up 3 bases and J gave up 2 bases; unmatched junction bases: 9. The CDR3 runs 17 residues. CDR1 and CDR2 (germline): MGHRA, YSYEKL. Here the CDR3 reads CASSHLPGQGTGNTIYF. The CDR3 DNA reads as TGCGCCAGCAGCCACCTACCCGGACAGGGAACTGGAAACACCATATATTTT.

The V gene is TRBV7-6, the J gene TRBJ2-1, with a possible D match to TRBD2 (6 bases). Deletions cut 0 bases from V and 7 bases from J, with 16 bases between. Germline assignment: CDR1 SGHVS and CDR2 FNYEAQ. The CDR3 has 16 residues. CDR3 sequence reads: CASSLARSGTGNEQFF. In nucleotides, the CDR3 is TGTGCCAGCAGCTTAGCGCGTAGCGGAACCGGGAATGAGCAGTTCTTC.

The chain couples TRBV5-1 to TRBJ2-7; D remains ambiguous. The CDR3 runs to 14 residues. The ends were cut back, 2 bases at V and 4 bases at J, with 13 bases in the middle. Germline CDR1 reads SGHRS; CDR2 reads YFSETQ. The CDR3 sequence: CASSFTGGTYEQYF. The CDR3 DNA follows: TGCGCCAGCAGCTTTACTGGCGGAACTTACGAGCAGTACTTC.

The chain employs TRBV27 and TRBJ1-2, with unresolved D. Looked up from germline, CDR1 is MNHEY and CDR2 is SMNVEV (reference sequence). The CDR3 length is 15 residues. Deletions cut 6 bases from V and 5 bases from J, with 19 bases between. CDR3 DNA sequence: TGTGCCAGCAGCCCTAGACGTGGTGCAAAGTATGGCTACACCTTC. It is translated as CASSPRRGAKYGYTF.

Points on this clone: Other nucleotide sequences in the sample specify the same CDR3. This chain connects TRBV5-1 to TRBJ2-7, with 7 bases identical to TRBD2. CDR3 length equals 13 residues. CDR1 and CDR2 from the germline V gene are SGHRS and YFSETQ. V lost 5 bases, J lost 6 bases, and 8 bases stayed unmatched. This chain's CDR3 is CASRSGDYSEQYF. The CDR3 nucleotides read TGCGCCAGCAGATCCGGGGACTACTCCGAGCAGTACTTC.

There are a few counts of this clone. V and J are TRBV7-2 and TRBJ2-7; 7 nucleotides match TRBD1. The V gene end was trimmed by 6 bases and the J gene end by 0 bases; junction bases not matched to a gene: 5. This CDR3 has 14 amino acids. CDR1 SGHTA and CDR2 FQGNSA come from the germline V gene. The CDR3 is CASSLTGLSYEQYF. The CDR3 nucleotides are TGTGCCAGCAGTCTGACAGGGCTCTCCTACGAGCAGTACTTC.

The chain couples TRBV27 to TRBJ1-2; 8 nucleotides agree with TRBD1. This CDR3 contains 15 residues. Germline loops: CDR1 MNHEY, CDR2 SMNVEV (reference sequence). The trim removed 5 bases at V and 3 bases at J, leaving 8 bases unmatched. The CDR3 protein is CASSKRTGRDYGYTF. In DNA, the CDR3 is TGTGCCAGCAGTAAGCGGACAGGGAGGGACTATGGCTACACCTTC.

V is TRBV5-6 and J is TRBJ2-7, with D hard to call. There are 15 residues in the CDR3. Germline assignment: CDR1 SGHDT and CDR2 YYEEEE. V lost 2 bases to trimming and J lost 0 bases, with 12 bases between them. The CDR3 loop is CASSLPSLSSYEQYF. The CDR3 DNA follows: TGTGCCAGCAGCTTACCAAGCCTGAGCTCCTACGAGCAGTACTTC.